Each of the 24 T cell receptor beta chains below was sequenced from the same sample in a study of T cell repertoires in cytomegalovirus infection. MiXCR, run by TCRdb on the reads, gives a single entry per CDR3 protein. There are tens of thousands of distinct CDR3 sequences in the sample; 20% to 25% occur only once, and less than 20% lies in the top ten. No antigen is known for these receptors. The sample was PBMCs, sequenced either directly or after in vitro stimulation (not recorded which). The receptor source for this set is a human donor in good health (CMV status not recorded). Some clones in this sample may be carry-over from other donors' samples.

This clonotype has only a few counts. This chain joins TRBV12-3 or TRBV12-4 and TRBJ2-3, with D hard to call. The CDR3 length is 13 residues. Trimming left V 6 bases short and J 1 base short, with 8 bases between. The CDR3 sequence: CASSRAGTDTQYF. The CDR3 DNA follows: TGTGCCAGCAGCCGGGCAGGCACAGATACGCAGTATTTT.

Within the sample, this clonotype is medium-sized. V is TRBV10-3 and J is TRBJ2-3; 7 bases align to TRBD2. Germline assignment: CDR1 ENHRY and CDR2 SYGVKD. The CDR3 extends over 14 amino acids. With 6 bases clipped from V and 5 bases from J, the junction kept 8 bases outside the gene matches. CDR3 loop: CAIRRGGSQDTQYF. The CDR3 DNA follows: TGTGCCATCAGGCGGGGAGGGTCTCAAGATACGCAGTATTTT.

This clonotype was observed many times. The rearrangement joins TRBV12-3 or TRBV12-4 to TRBJ2-6; D uncertain. This CDR3 comprises 15 residues. Trimming stripped 6 bases from V and 2 bases from J, with 11 bases between. The CDR3 here is CASRAQWAGANVLTF. In DNA, the CDR3 is TGTGCCAGCAGAGCACAGTGGGCTGGGGCCAACGTCCTGACTTTC.

The CDR3 loop is CASSLNPSGSTDTQYF. The CDR3 DNA follows: TGTGCCAGCAGTTTAAACCCTAGCGGGAGCACAGATACGCAGTATTTT. The genes are TRBV28 and TRBJ2-3; TRBD2 matches at 8 bases. Germline CDR1 reads MDHEN; CDR2 reads SYDVKM. V shed 2 bases and J 0 bases; nucleotides not matched to a gene: 4. The CDR3 spans 16 residues. The whole variable domain, remainder taken from reference TRBV28 and TRBJ2-3, is DVKVTQSSRYLVKRTGEKVFLECVQDMDHENMFWYRQDPGLGLRLIYFSYDVKMKEKGDIPEGYSVSREKKERFSLILESASTNQTSMYLCASSLNPSGSTDTQYFGPGTRLTVL.

This clonotype was counted only a few times. V usage is TRBV5-1 and J usage is TRBJ2-3; 9 bases line up with TRBD2. Germline V gives CDR1 SGHRS, CDR2 YFSETQ. V shed 1 base and J 2 bases; nucleotides not matched to a gene: 5. This CDR3 is built from 16 residues. CDR3 nucleotides: TGCGCCAGCAGCTTGCGGCCTAGCGGGACCACAGATACGCAGTATTTT. This sequence encodes CASSLRPSGTTDTQYF.

This clonotype occurred many times. The genes are TRBV7-2 and TRBJ2-1, with D uncertain. V was pared by 5 bases and J by 2 bases, with 16 bases between. Germline lookup yields CDR1 SGHTA and CDR2 FQGNSA. This CDR3 region has 16 residues. This chain's CDR3 is CASSPSWLKPYNEQFF. The CDR3 DNA follows: TGTGCCAGCAGCCCGAGTTGGCTGAAGCCCTACAATGAGCAGTTCTTC.

This clonotype was detected a few times. J is TRBJ2-5 and V is TRBV20-1; 14 nucleotides agree with TRBD2. Unmatched junction bases numbered 5, after V lost 1 base and J lost 4 bases. CDR3 size: 16 residues. Germline V lookup: CDR1 DFQATT, CDR2 SNEGSKA (reference sequence). The CDR3 DNA sequence: TGCAGTGCTAGAGGAGGGACTAGCGGGAGACGAGAGACCCAGTACTTC. Its protein product is CSARGGTSGRRETQYF.

This clonotype was detected many times. This chain links TRBV11-2 with TRBJ2-7; no definite D call. V lost 3 bases to trimming and J lost 0 bases, with 12 bases between them. The CDR3 is made up of 15 amino acids. Germline loops: CDR1 SGHAT, CDR2 FQNNGV. CDR3 in amino acids: CASSLPGSFSYEQYF. Written as DNA, the CDR3 is TGTGCCAGCAGCTTGCCCGGGTCCTTCTCCTACGAGCAGTACTTC.

This clonotype was recorded once. V usage is TRBV4-1 and J usage is TRBJ2-6, with D unresolved. Germline V lookup: CDR1 MGHRA, CDR2 YSYEKL. Trimming took 3 bases from V and 3 from J, leaving 18 bases between them. The CDR3 loop spans 18 amino acids. This chain's CDR3 is CASSQNPRLSRGANVLTF. The CDR3 DNA reads as TGCGCCAGCAGCCAGAACCCGAGGCTCTCTCGTGGGGCCAACGTCCTGACTTTC.

This clonotype was picked up many times. This chain uses TRBV10-3 with TRBJ1-2; 9 bases are a match to TRBD1. This CDR3 spans 13 amino acids. CDR1 is ENHRY, CDR2 SYGVKD, per germline. Trimming removed 0 bases from V and 13 bases from J; junction bases left unmatched: 6. The CDR3 here is CAISESGQGGFTF. The DNA of the CDR3 is TGTGCCATCAGTGAGTCGGGACAGGGAGGTTTCACCTTC.

The chain couples TRBV5-4 to TRBJ2-3; TRBD1 is a possible D gene (6 bases). The CDR3 contains 14 residues. Germline lookup yields CDR1 SGHNT and CDR2 YYREEE (reference sequence). Trimming cost V 4 bases and J 2 bases, with 11 bases left between them. As DNA, the CDR3 is TGTGCCAGCAGCGGAGGACAGAACACAGATACGCAGTATTTT. As protein: CASSGGQNTDTQYF.

This clonotype was seen repeatedly, ten times or more. This sequence joins TRBV6-1 and TRBJ2-7; tentatively, D is TRBD1 (5 bases). The CDR3 consists of 14 residues. The V gene's germline CDR1 is MNHNS and CDR2 SASEGT. V gave up 7 bases and J gave up 0 bases, with 13 bases separating them. CDR3 sequence (DNA): TGTGCCAGCACCGGACACACGAGCTCCTACGAGCAGTACTTC. Protein product: CASTGHTSSYEQYF.

The DNA for the CDR3 is TGTGCCAGCGGAAAAGGGAACACTGAAGCTTTCTTT. Protein product: CASGKGNTEAFF. V gene TRBV27 combines with J gene TRBJ1-1; D is unclear. Trimming took off 8 bases at V and 1 base at J, with 8 bases between the two ends. Germline V gene sequence: CDR1 MNHEY, CDR2 SMNVEV (reference sequence). CDR3 size: 12 residues.

In this sample, this clonotype turned up many times. The chain carries TRBV7-6 and TRBJ2-7; TRBD2 matches at 15 bases. Germline V lookup: CDR1 SGHVS, CDR2 FNYEAQ. The J segment lost 6 bases and the V segment lost 5 bases, leaving 11 bases of the junction unmatched. This CDR3 contains 17 residues. This CDR3 reads CASSPGLAGGGWGEQYF. The CDR3 DNA is TGTGCCAGCAGCCCCGGACTAGCGGGAGGGGGCTGGGGCGAGCAGTACTTC.

Written as DNA, the CDR3 is TGCGCCAGCAGCTTGCGGCCTAGCGGGTACCAAGAGACCCAGTACTTC. Translated: CASSLRPSGYQETQYF. The V gene is TRBV5-1, the J gene TRBJ2-5, with 8 bases aligning to TRBD2. The CDR3 extends over 16 amino acids. With V trimmed by 1 base and J by 0 bases, 5 bases remained unmatched. Per the germline V gene, CDR1 is SGHRS and CDR2 is YFSETQ.

This clonotype is judged medium-sized. Written as DNA, the CDR3 is TGTGCCAGCCGCAGCGGGACCCTCGATAACTATGGCTACACCTTC. This gives the protein CASRSGTLDNYGYTF. The V and J genes are TRBV27 and TRBJ1-2, with D perhaps TRBD1 (5 bases). From germline, CDR1 is MNHEY and CDR2 SMNVEV (reference sequence). This CDR3 has 15 amino acids. V was cut by 8 bases and J by 1 base, with 17 bases left in between.

V usage is TRBV20-1 and J usage is TRBJ2-3; 9 bases match TRBD1. V was clipped by 3 bases and J by 6 bases; unmatched bases: 10. This CDR3 is built from 15 residues. Germline V gene sequence: CDR1 DFQATT, CDR2 SNEGSKA (reference sequence). CDR3 coding DNA: TGCAGTGCTAGCCGGGACAGGGAGGTTGGGGATACGCAGTATTTT. This encodes CSASRDREVGDTQYF.

This clonotype was observed a few times. This sequence joins TRBV4-1 and TRBJ1-4, with D possibly matching TRBD1 (5 bases). Germline V lookup: CDR1 MGHRA, CDR2 YSYEKL. With 1 base removed from V and 5 bases from J, the gap between germline ends came to 17 bases. The CDR3 has 17 residues. The CDR3 nucleotides are TGCGCCAGCAGCCAAGTAGGTAGGGGCAGAGTGAATGAAAAACTGTTTTTT. This translates into CASSQVGRGRVNEKLFF.

This clonotype was found many times. The chain carries TRBV7-2 and TRBJ1-4; D is possibly TRBD1 (6 bases). The germline V gene has CDR1 SGHTA and CDR2 FQGNSA. The CDR3 is made up of 15 amino acids. Trimming took 5 bases from V and 5 from J, leaving 15 bases between them. In DNA, the CDR3 is TGTGCCAGCAGCGTACAGGGATCTTGGAATGAAAAACTGTTTTTT. Translating it yields CASSVQGSWNEKLFF.

This clonotype showed up just a few times. This rearrangement joins TRBV5-1 to TRBJ2-7, with 12 bases fitting TRBD2. CDR1 is SGHRS, CDR2 YFSETQ, per germline. Trimming removed 2 bases from V and 4 bases from J; junction bases left unmatched: 4. The CDR3 has 15 residues. The CDR3 DNA reads as TGCGCCAGCAGCTTTCGACTAGCGGGAGATTACGAGCAGTACTTC. It is translated as CASSFRLAGDYEQYF.

The chain combines TRBV9 with TRBJ1-4; possibly TRBD1 for D (5 bases). This CDR3 region has 15 residues. Per the germline V gene, CDR1 is SGDLS and CDR2 is YYNGEE. Trimming took off 3 bases at V and 4 bases at J, with 13 bases between the two ends. CDR3 amino acids: CASSAPGRSNEKLFF. In DNA, the CDR3 is TGTGCCAGCAGCGCCCCAGGGAGGAGTAATGAAAAACTGTTTTTT. Drawing the rest from reference TRBV9 and TRBJ1-4, the complete variable domain is DSGVTQTPKHLITATGQRVTLRCSPRSGDLSVYWYQQSLDQGLQFLIQYYNGEERAKGNILERFSAQQFPDLHSELNLSSLELGDSALYFCASSAPGRSNEKLFFGSGTQLSVL.

This clonotype has only a few counts. The gene calls are TRBV6-6 and TRBJ2-1, with a tentative D call TRBD2 (7 bases). The germline V gene encodes CDR1 MNHNY and CDR2 SVGAGI (reference sequence). V was clipped by 5 bases and J by 3 bases, with 17 bases between them. The length of the CDR3 is 16 residues. CDR3 DNA: TGTGCCAGCAGTGTTTGGGCGGGGGCCGACTACAATGAGCAGTTCTTC. This gives the protein CASSVWAGADYNEQFF.

This clonotype was observed once. The V and J genes are TRBV28 and TRBJ2-1; D might be TRBD2 (7 bases). This CDR3 spans 14 amino acids. Trimming cost V 5 bases and J 7 bases, with 15 bases left between them. Germline V gene data show CDR1 as MDHEN and CDR2 as SYDVKM. In DNA form, the CDR3 reads TGTGCCAGCAGTGTTCGGGGGGCGGGAAATGAGCAGTTCTTC. This encodes CASSVRGAGNEQFF.

This clonotype occurred many times. CDR3 DNA sequence: TGTGCCAGCAGCGGCCAGAGTTTAAACACCATATATTTT. This codes for CASSGQSLNTIYF. The chain uses TRBV9 and TRBJ1-3; no clear D. The V gene's germline CDR1 is SGDLS and CDR2 YYNGEE. The CDR3 loop spans 13 amino acids. V shed 3 bases and J shed 6 bases, with 10 bases lying between them. The variable domain in full, completed from reference TRBV9 and TRBJ1-3, reads DSGVTQTPKHLITATGQRVTLRCSPRSGDLSVYWYQQSLDQGLQFLIQYYNGEERAKGNILERFSAQQFPDLHSELNLSSLELGDSALYFCASSGQSLNTIYFGEGSWLTVV.